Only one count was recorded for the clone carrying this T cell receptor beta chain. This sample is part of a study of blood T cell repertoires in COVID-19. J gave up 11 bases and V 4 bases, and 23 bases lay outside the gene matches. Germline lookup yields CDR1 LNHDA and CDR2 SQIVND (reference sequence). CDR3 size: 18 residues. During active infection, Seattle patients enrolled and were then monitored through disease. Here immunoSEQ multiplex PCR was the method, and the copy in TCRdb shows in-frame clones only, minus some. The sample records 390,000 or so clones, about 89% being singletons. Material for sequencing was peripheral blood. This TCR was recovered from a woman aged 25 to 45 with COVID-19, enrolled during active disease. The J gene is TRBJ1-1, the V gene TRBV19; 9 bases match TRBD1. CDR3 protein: CASSTSYYGGQGRIGAFF. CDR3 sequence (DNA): TGTGCCAGTAGTACCTCATACTACGGGGGACAGGGACGAATAGGGGCTTTCTTT.